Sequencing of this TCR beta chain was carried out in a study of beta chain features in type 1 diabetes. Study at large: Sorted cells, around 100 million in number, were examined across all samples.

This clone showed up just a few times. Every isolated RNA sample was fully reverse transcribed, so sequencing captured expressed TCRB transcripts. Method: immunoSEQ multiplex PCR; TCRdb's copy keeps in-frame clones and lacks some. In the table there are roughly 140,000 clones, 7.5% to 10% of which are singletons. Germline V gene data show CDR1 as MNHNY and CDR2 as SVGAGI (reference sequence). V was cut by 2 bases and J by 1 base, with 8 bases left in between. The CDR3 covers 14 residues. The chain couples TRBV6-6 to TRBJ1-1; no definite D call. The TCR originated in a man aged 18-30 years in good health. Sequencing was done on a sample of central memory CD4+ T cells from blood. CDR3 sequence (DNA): TGTGCCAGCAGTTACCGGGTGAAGAACACTGAAGCTTTCTTT. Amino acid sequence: CASSYRVKNTEAFF.